The present TCR beta chain was sequenced within a study of blood T cell repertoires in COVID-19. Clinical histories supplied by participants themselves formed the basis of cohort assignment. The table came from immunoSEQ multiplex PCR; TCRdb's copy has only in-frame clones and leaves some out. Here the sample spans around 250,000 clones, around 90% being singletons. The V segment lost 0 bases and the J segment 5 bases; nucleotides outside the gene matches: 11. The CDR3 is 17 amino acids. Germline assignment: CDR1 SEHNR and CDR2 FQNEAQ (reference sequence). The TCR sequence derives from a human donor in a cohort exposed to, infected with or recovered from COVID-19 (not recorded which). The donor label of this sample is uncertain. The sample taken for sequencing was PBMCs or T cells enriched from blood (not recorded which). The chain combines TRBV7-9 with TRBJ1-1; TRBD1 matches at 8 bases. CDR3 sequence (DNA): TGTGCCAGCAGCTTAGCGTGGGGTAACAGGGGGGGAACTGAAGCTTTCTTT. This gives the protein CASSLAWGNRGGTEAFF.